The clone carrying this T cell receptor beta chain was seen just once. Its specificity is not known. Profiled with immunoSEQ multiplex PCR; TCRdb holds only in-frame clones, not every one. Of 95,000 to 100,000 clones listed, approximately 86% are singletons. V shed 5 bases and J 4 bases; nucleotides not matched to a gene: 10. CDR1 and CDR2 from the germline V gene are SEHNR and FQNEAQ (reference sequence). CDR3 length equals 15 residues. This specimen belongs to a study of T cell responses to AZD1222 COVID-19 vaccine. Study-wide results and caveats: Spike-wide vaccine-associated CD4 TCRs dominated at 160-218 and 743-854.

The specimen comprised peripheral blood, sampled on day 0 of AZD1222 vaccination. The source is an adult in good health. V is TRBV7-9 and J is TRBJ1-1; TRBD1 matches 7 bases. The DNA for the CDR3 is TGTGCCAGCAGCCAGGACCGACAGGGAATCACTGAAGCTTTCTTT. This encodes CASSQDRQGITEAFF.